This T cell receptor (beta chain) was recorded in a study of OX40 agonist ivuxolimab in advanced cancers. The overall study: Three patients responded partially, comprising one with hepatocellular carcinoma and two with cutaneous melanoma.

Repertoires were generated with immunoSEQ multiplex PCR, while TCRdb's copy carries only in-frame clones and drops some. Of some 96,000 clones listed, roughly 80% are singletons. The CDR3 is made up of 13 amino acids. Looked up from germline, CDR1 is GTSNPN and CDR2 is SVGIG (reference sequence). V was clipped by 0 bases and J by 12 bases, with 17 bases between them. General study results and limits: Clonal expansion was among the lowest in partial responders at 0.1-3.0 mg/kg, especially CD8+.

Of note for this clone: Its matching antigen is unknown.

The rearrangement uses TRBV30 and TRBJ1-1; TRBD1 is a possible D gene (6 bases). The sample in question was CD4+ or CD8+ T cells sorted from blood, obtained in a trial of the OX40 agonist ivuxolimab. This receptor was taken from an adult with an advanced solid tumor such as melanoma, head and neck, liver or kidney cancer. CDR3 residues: CAWSVYRQGWSFF. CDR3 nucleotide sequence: TGTGCCTGGAGTGTTTATCGTCAGGGGTGGTCTTTCTTT.